This T cell receptor (beta chain) comes out of a study of CD8+CD57+ T cells in acquired aplastic anemia. This clonotype has at least ten counts. It was genomic DNA that served as the template for profiling TCR beta VDJ and CDR3. MiXCR, applied by TCRdb to the reads, yields one record per CDR3 protein. Among 110,000 or so distinct CDR3 sequences listed, around 50% were seen once. V was cut by 4 bases and J by 0 bases, with 19 bases left in between. This CDR3 has 18 residues. Per the germline V gene, CDR1 is LNHNV and CDR2 is YYDKDF (reference sequence). The V and J genes are TRBV15 and TRBJ1-3, with D maybe TRBD1 (5 bases). This receptor was obtained from a human donor in good health, serving as a control. Sequencing was done on a sample of sorted CD4+, CD8+, or CD8+CD57+ T cells (not recorded which) from PBMCs. The CDR3 DNA reads as TGTGCCACCAGCACGGGAAGCGGAGGGGCATCCTCTGGAAACACCATATATTTT. It yields the protein CATSTGSGGASSGNTIYF.